This TCR beta chain was sequenced in a study of cytomegalovirus exposure and HLA in healthy donors. Study-level findings and limits: Presence/absence results assume similar sequencing depth per donor, which may not hold. What a later analysis reportedly showed was that an Asian-associated ancestry cluster had fewer N-insertions than the 666-donor mean. Accounts indicate the classifier identified cytomegalovirus status with strong specificity and sensitivity.

Only one count was recorded for this clone. Its matching antigen is unknown. Amplification used 60 Vbeta primers and 13 Jbeta primers. Clones were sequenced by immunoSEQ multiplex PCR, and TCRdb holds only the in-frame ones, with some missing. The table records roughly 200,000 clones, roughly 90% of them present only once. CDR3 length: 14 residues. V was cut by 4 bases and J by 15 bases, with 22 bases left in between. Germline CDR1 LGHNA, CDR2 YNFKEQ. Sequencing was performed on PBMCs. This chain joins TRBV4-2 and TRBJ2-1; D perhaps matches TRBD1 (6 bases). This sequence originates from a woman younger than 35 in good health and CMV-seronegative. CDR3 coding DNA: TGTGCCAGCAGCCTTTCAACAGGGAAGTCCGATCCGTTCTTC. It codes for CASSLSTGKSDPFF.